A single T cell receptor beta chain is shown here with its context. Using constant-segment primers, 5'RACE produced TCR alpha and TCR beta cDNA libraries carrying sample barcodes and UMIs. Via MiXCR, TCRdb re-called the 5' RACE reads, giving one row per CDR3 protein. The table includes around 340,000 distinct CDR3 sequences, 14% detected once. The sample comes from a study of T-cell memory formation after mild COVID-19. Sequenced material: PBMCs or a T cell subset sorted from them (not recorded which). This TCR was recovered from a man aged 18-30 years who had mild COVID-19 (a few samples of this study predate the infection). Cell type and time point are not known.

Here the CDR3 DNA reads TGTGCCAGCAGATCAGGGACAGTTAATTCACCCCTCCACTTT. Translated, it gives CASRSGTVNSPLHF. The chain has TRBV12-3 or TRBV12-4 and TRBJ1-6; 7 nucleotides align to TRBD1. The junction had 5 bases not matched to a gene; V was cut back by 6 bases and J by 6 bases. The CDR3 covers 14 residues.